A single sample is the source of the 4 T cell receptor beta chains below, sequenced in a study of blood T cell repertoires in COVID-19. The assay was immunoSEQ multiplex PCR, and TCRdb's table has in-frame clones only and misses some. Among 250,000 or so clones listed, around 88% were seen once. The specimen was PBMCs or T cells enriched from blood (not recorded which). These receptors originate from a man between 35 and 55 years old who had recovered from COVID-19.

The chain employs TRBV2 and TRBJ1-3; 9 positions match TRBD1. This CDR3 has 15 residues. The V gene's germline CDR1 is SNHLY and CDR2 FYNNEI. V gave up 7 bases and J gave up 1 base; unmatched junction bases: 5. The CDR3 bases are TGTGCCAGCATCCCCGGGACAGGGTCTGGAAACACCATATATTTT. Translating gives CASIPGTGSGNTIYF.

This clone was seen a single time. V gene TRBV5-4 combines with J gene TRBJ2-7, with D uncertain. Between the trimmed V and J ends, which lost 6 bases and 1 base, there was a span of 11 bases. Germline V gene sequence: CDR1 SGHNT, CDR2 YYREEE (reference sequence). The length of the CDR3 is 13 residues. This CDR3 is CASTRGGSYEQYF. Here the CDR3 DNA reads TGTGCCAGCACCCGTGGCGGTTCCTACGAGCAGTACTTC.

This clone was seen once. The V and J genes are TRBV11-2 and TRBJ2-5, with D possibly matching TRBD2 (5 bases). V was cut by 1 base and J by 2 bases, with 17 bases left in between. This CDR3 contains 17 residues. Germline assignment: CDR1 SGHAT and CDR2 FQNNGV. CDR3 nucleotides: TGTGCCAGCAGCTTAGTCGTCATCGGGGTAGGTCAAGAGACCCAGTACTTC. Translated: CASSLVVIGVGQETQYF. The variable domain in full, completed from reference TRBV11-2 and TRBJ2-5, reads EAGVAQSPRYKIIEKRQSVAFWCNPISGHATLYWYQQILGQGPKLLIQFQNNGVVDDSQLPKDRFSAERLKGVDSTLKIQPAKLEDSAVYLCASSLVVIGVGQETQYFGPGTRLLVL.

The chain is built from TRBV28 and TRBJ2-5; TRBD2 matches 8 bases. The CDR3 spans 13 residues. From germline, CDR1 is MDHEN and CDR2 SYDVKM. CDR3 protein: CAIEKGLGETQYF. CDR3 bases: TGTGCTATTGAAAAGGGACTAGGGGAGACCCAGTACTTC.